This T cell receptor (beta chain) was sequenced during a study of cytomegalovirus exposure and HLA in healthy donors. The PCR had 60 Vbeta and 13 Jbeta primers. Profiled with immunoSEQ multiplex PCR; TCRdb holds only in-frame clones, not every one. The sample contains roughly 190,000 clones, around 90% of which appear only once. The germline V gene encodes CDR1 SGHNT and CDR2 YYREEE (reference sequence). This CDR3 is built from 16 residues. V lost 4 bases and J lost 2; bases outside the gene matches: 8. The sequence was collected from a young woman in good health and CMV-seronegative. Material: PBMCs. The chain links TRBV5-4 to TRBJ2-1; 8 bases agree with TRBD2. The CDR3 DNA sequence: TGTGCCAGCAGCGGCGGGGGGAGCGCTGCCTACAATGAGCAGTTCTTC. This gives the protein CASSGGGSAAYNEQFF.